Shown below are 23 T cell receptor beta chains from a single sample sequenced in a study of cytomegalovirus exposure and HLA in healthy donors. Primers for the PCR totalled 60 Vbeta and 13 Jbeta. Assay used: immunoSEQ multiplex PCR; TCRdb lists only in-frame clones, some missing. This sample yields 150,000 to 180,000 clones, of which approximately 86% are seen a single time; more than 6.5% belongs to the top ten. The sequenced material came from PBMCs. The source of these receptors is a woman between 50 and 59 years old in good health and CMV-seropositive.

V usage is TRBV19 and J usage is TRBJ2-1; D might be TRBD2 (5 bases). In germline, CDR1 is LNHDA, CDR2 SQIVND (reference sequence). V dropped 4 bases and J dropped 4 bases, with 17 bases sitting between them. CDR3 length: 16 residues. CDR3 amino acids: CASSTPPTEGYNEQFF. Here the CDR3 DNA reads TGTGCCAGTAGTACTCCCCCCACCGAGGGATACAATGAGCAGTTCTTC.

The chain links TRBV4-1 to TRBJ2-1, with 10 bases matching TRBD2. The CDR3 is made up of 16 amino acids. Germline V CDR1 and CDR2: MGHRA, YSYEKL. With V trimmed by 4 bases and J by 5 bases, 8 bases remained unmatched. The CDR3 nucleotides are TGCGCCAGCAGCCCCTACACTAGCGGGGACGACAATGAGCAGTTCTTC. As protein: CASSPYTSGDDNEQFF.

V and J are TRBV15 and TRBJ1-2; 8 bases map to TRBD1. The CDR3 extends over 15 amino acids. The J segment lost 5 bases and the V segment lost 9 bases, leaving 14 bases of the junction unmatched. Germline V gives CDR1 LNHNV, CDR2 YYDKDF (reference sequence). The CDR3: CATADRATLGYGYTF. CDR3 bases: TGTGCCACGGCGGACAGGGCCACCCTGGGGTATGGCTACACCTTC.

This clone was seen once. V usage is TRBV11-3 and J usage is TRBJ1-1; D may be TRBD1 (5 bases). Germline V gives CDR1 SGHNT, CDR2 YENEEA. Between the trimmed V and J ends, which lost 2 bases and 0 bases, there was a span of 10 bases. The CDR3 consists of 15 residues. Written as DNA, the CDR3 is TGTGCCAGCAGCTTAAATGGGGCCTTGAACACTGAAGCTTTCTTT. The encoded protein is CASSLNGALNTEAFF.

J is TRBJ2-4 and V is TRBV27; the D is unclear. Germline lookup yields CDR1 MNHEY and CDR2 SMNVEV (reference sequence). The CDR3 has 15 residues. V shed 5 bases and J shed 3 bases, with 14 bases lying between them. DNA of the CDR3: TGTGCCAGCAGTCCCCTCTCCTCCAGCAAAAACATTCAGTACTTC. Protein: CASSPLSSSKNIQYF.

This clone was recorded a few times. The CDR3 region is CASSPRVPMSNQPQHF. The CDR3 DNA reads TGTGCCAGTAGCCCTCGGGTCCCCATGAGCAATCAGCCCCAGCATTTT. V usage is TRBV19 and J usage is TRBJ1-5; no definite D call. Germline CDR1 reads LNHDA; CDR2 reads SQIVND (reference sequence). The CDR3 runs 16 residues. The V and J ends lost 6 bases and 1 base respectively, with 16 bases between them.

The chain uses TRBV5-3 and TRBJ1-2; D possibly corresponds to TRBD1 (5 bases). TRBV5-3 has ORF status, its function being uncertain. The CDR3 runs 12 residues. Between the trimmed V and J ends, which lost 9 bases and 3 bases, there was a span of 12 bases. This CDR3 is CATTGGDYGYTF. CDR3 in DNA: TGTGCCACCACTGGGGGGGACTATGGCTACACCTTC.

J is TRBJ2-5 and V is TRBV7-3, with D maybe TRBD2 (5 bases). V lost 6 bases, J lost 4 bases, and 9 bases lay in between. The CDR3 has 12 amino acids. Germline-derived CDR1 and CDR2 are SGHTA and FQGTGA. As DNA, the CDR3 is TGTGCCAGCAGGACCCGGGGAGAGACCCAGTACTTC. Translation: CASRTRGETQYF.

CDR3 sequence: CAAQRGQGNTIYF. The DNA for the CDR3 is TGTGCCGCACAGCGGGGGCAGGGAAACACCATATATTTT. The V and J genes are TRBV2 and TRBJ1-3; maybe TRBD1 (6 bases). This CDR3 has 13 residues. Germline CDR1 is SNHLY and CDR2 is FYNNEI. Between the trimmed V and J ends, which lost 11 bases and 4 bases, there was a span of 15 bases.

The chain couples TRBV15 to TRBJ1-5; perhaps TRBD1 as D (5 bases). The CDR3 is made up of 16 amino acids. Trimming shortened V by 0 bases and J by 3 bases, and 12 bases separated the two germline ends. Per germline, CDR1 LNHNV and CDR2 YYDKDF (reference sequence). The CDR3 protein is CATSRDSGKLNQPQHF. CDR3 DNA sequence: TGTGCCACCAGCAGAGATTCAGGGAAGCTCAATCAGCCCCAGCATTTT.

This clone was seen just once. The J gene is TRBJ1-1, the V gene TRBV27; 7 bases match TRBD1. V shed 0 bases and J 6 bases; nucleotides not matched to a gene: 13. Looked up from germline, CDR1 is MNHEY and CDR2 is SMNVEV (reference sequence). The CDR3 covers 17 residues. As DNA, the CDR3 is TGTGCCAGCAGTTTATCCACACAGGGGTTGAGGAGCCCTGAAGCTTTCTTT. Encoded protein: CASSLSTQGLRSPEAFF.

The chain recombines TRBV4-3 with TRBJ2-2; 9 nucleotides line up with TRBD2. The V gene end was trimmed by 0 bases and the J gene end by 0 bases; junction bases not matched to a gene: 14. Germline assignment: CDR1 LGHNA and CDR2 YSLEER. The CDR3 totals 21 residues. The chain's CDR3 is CASSQEGVFGIAGANTGELFF. CDR3 in DNA: TGCGCCAGCAGCCAAGAGGGTGTGTTTGGAATAGCGGGAGCGAACACCGGGGAGCTGTTTTTT.

The chain recombines TRBV7-2 with TRBJ1-4; 10 bases align to TRBD1. Germline V gene data show CDR1 as SGHTA and CDR2 as FQGNSA. The CDR3 spans 14 residues. Losses at the gene ends were 5 bases for V and 6 bases for J; bases not matched to a gene: 3. The chain's CDR3 is CASSKDRGDEKLFF. CDR3 coding DNA: TGTGCCAGCAGCAAGGACAGGGGGGATGAAAAACTGTTTTTT.

The chain employs TRBV11-1 and TRBJ1-1; D is ambiguous. The CDR3 is 11 residues long. Trimming left V 5 bases short and J 3 bases short, with 4 bases between. CDR1 SGHAT and CDR2 FQDESV come from the germline V gene (reference sequence). This CDR3 reads CASSRDTEAFF. The CDR3 DNA is TGTGCCAGCAGCCGGGACACTGAAGCTTTCTTT.

The chain recombines TRBV5-4 with TRBJ1-1; D perhaps matches TRBD1 (6 bases). V was shortened by 5 bases and J by 4 bases, with 12 bases between the two germline ends. The CDR3 runs 13 residues. Germline V gene sequence: CDR1 SGHNT, CDR2 YYREEE (reference sequence). CDR3 residues: CASSKDSGTEAFF. The CDR3 DNA sequence: TGTGCCAGCAGTAAGGACAGTGGCACTGAAGCTTTCTTT.

This clone was picked up one time. This rearrangement joins TRBV29-1 to TRBJ2-1; 7 nucleotides align to TRBD1. This CDR3 has 12 amino acids. From germline, CDR1 is SQVTM and CDR2 ANQGSEA. Losses at the gene ends were 7 bases for V and 8 bases for J; bases not matched to a gene: 8. The CDR3: CSARDSSDEQFF. The CDR3 region has the DNA TGCAGCGCCCGGGACAGCTCGGATGAGCAGTTCTTC.

This chain uses TRBV7-2 with TRBJ1-5; 9 bases match TRBD1. With V trimmed by 5 bases and J by 6 bases, 8 bases remained unmatched. Germline CDR1 and CDR2: SGHTA and FQGNSA. The CDR3 contains 15 residues. The CDR3 region has the DNA TGTGCCAGCAGCAGAGGGGACAGGGACGGTCAGCCCCAGCATTTT. Encoded protein: CASSRGDRDGQPQHF.

The sample holds a few counts of this clone. CDR3 coding DNA: TGTGCCAGCAGCCGGGCTACAGCTTCTAATGAAAAACTGTTTTTT. As protein: CASSRATASNEKLFF. The gene calls are TRBV14 and TRBJ1-4; D not certain. CDR1 and CDR2 (germline): SGHDN, FVKESK. CDR3 length equals 15 residues. Trimming shortened V by 4 bases and J by 3 bases, and 12 bases separated the two germline ends.

V is TRBV7-2 and J is TRBJ1-5; weak D call: TRBD1 (5 bases). Per the germline V gene, CDR1 is SGHTA and CDR2 is FQGNSA. The V end lost 2 bases, the J end lost 5 bases, and 10 bases lay between the germline ends. There are 14 residues in the CDR3. The CDR3 here is CASSLMTADQPQHF. The CDR3 nucleotides are TGTGCCAGCAGCTTAATGACAGCCGATCAGCCCCAGCATTTT.

This chain links TRBV6-5 with TRBJ2-7, with D possibly being TRBD1 (5 bases). V lost 8 bases, J lost 5 bases, and 16 bases lay in between. CDR1 is MNHEY and CDR2 is SVGAGI in the germline V gene. This CDR3 region has 13 residues. The CDR3 protein is CASHGVRVHEQYF. In DNA form, the CDR3 reads TGTGCCAGCCATGGGGTCAGGGTCCACGAGCAGTACTTC.

V gene TRBV7-9 combines with J gene TRBJ2-1; TRBD2 matches 8 bases. After removal of 1 base from V and 1 base from J, the junction contained 12 bases not matched to a gene. The CDR3 is 19 residues long. Germline CDR1 SEHNR, CDR2 FQNEAQ (reference sequence). DNA of the CDR3: TGTGCCAGCAGCTTAGGGGCCCCTTTTGCTAGCGGGTCCTACAATGAGCAGTTCTTC. Translated, it gives CASSLGAPFASGSYNEQFF.

This chain joins TRBV19 and TRBJ2-7; 9 bases fit TRBD1. The germline gives CDR1 LNHDA, CDR2 SQIVND (reference sequence). Trimming took 6 bases from V and 1 from J; bases not matched to a gene: 7. CDR3 size: 15 residues. CDR3 sequence reads: CASRPQGTGSYEQYF. CDR3 sequence (DNA): TGTGCCAGTAGGCCCCAAGGGACAGGGTCCTACGAGCAGTACTTC.

The chain carries TRBV5-1 and TRBJ2-7, with D tentatively TRBD2 (5 bases). V was clipped by 0 bases and J by 0 bases, with 10 bases between them. The V gene's germline CDR1 is SGHRS and CDR2 YFSETQ. The CDR3 loop spans 15 amino acids. The CDR3 protein is CASSLAGVSSYEQYF. The CDR3 DNA is TGCGCCAGCAGCTTGGCCGGGGTCTCCTCCTACGAGCAGTACTTC.